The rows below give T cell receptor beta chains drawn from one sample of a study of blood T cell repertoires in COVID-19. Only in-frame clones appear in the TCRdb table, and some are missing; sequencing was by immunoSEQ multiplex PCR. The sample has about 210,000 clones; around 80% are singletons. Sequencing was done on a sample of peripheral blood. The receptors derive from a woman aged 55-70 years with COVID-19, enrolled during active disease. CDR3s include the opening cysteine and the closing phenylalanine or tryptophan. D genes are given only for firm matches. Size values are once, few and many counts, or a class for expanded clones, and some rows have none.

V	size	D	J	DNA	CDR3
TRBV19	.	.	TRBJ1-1	TGTGCCAGTAGTAGACGGCGGGACCCGGGGAAGAACACTGAAGCTTTCTTT	CASSRRRDPGKNTEAFF
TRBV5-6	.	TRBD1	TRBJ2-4	TGTGCCAGCAGCAAGGGACAGGGGCGCGAGGACATTCAGTACTTC	CASSKGQGREDIQYF
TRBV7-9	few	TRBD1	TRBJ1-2	TGTGCCAGCAGCACCGGACAGGGGGCTAACTATGGCTACACCTTC	CASSTGQGANYGYTF
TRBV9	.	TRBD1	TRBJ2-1	TGTGCCAGCAGCGTAGTAGGGACAGGGGGCGATGAGCAGTTCTTC	CASSVVGTGGDEQFF
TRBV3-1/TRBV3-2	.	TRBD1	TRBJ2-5	TGTGCCAGCAGCTCACTCCCGGGACAGGGTATTGGGGAGACCCAGTACTTC	CASSSLPGQGIGETQYF
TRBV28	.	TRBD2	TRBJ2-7	TGTGCCAGCAGTTTGGGTCTAGCGGCCTACGAGCAGTACTTC	CASSLGLAAYEQYF
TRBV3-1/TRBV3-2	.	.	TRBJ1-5	TGTGCCAGCAGCCAAGATCTACCTCAGCCCCAGCATTTT	CASSQDLPQPQHF
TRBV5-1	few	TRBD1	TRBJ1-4	TGCGCCAGCAGCTTGGGACAGGGCCAAGGAAAACTGTTTTTT	CASSLGQGQGKLFF
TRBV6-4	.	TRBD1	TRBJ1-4	TGTGCCAGCAGTGACTCGCGGACAGGCAATCCAAAACTGTTTTTT	CASSDSRTGNPKLFF
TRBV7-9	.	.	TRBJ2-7	TGTGCCAGCAGCTTAGGACAGTTGGACTACGAGCAGTACTTC	CASSLGQLDYEQYF
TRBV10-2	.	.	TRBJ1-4	TGCGCCAGCACACGAGGGAAACAGGAAAAACTGTTTTTT	CASTRGKQEKLFF
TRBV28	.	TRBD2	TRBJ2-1	TGTGCCAGCAGGCCGCCGACTAGCGGGAGGAATGAGCAGTTCTTC	CASRPPTSGRNEQFF
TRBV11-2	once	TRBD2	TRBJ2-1	TGTGCCAGCAGCCTAGTAGAGGCGGGAGGGAATGAGCAGTTCTTC	CASSLVEAGGNEQFF
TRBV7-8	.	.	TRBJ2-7	TGTGCCAGCACCCGGGCTGCCCCCCAAGAGCAGTACTTC	CASTRAAPQEQYF
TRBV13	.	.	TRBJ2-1	TGTGCCAGCAGAAGGAGGCGGCTACCTTACAATGAGCAGTTCTTC	CASRRRRLPYNEQFF
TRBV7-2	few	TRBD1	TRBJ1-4	TGTGCCAGCAGCTTAGGGGGACAGGGGGCGAATGAAAAACTGTTTTTT	CASSLGGQGANEKLFF
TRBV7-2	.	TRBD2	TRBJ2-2	TGTGCCAGCAGCTCCCGGACTAGCGGGAGTATAGGGGAGCTGTTTTTT	CASSSRTSGSIGELFF
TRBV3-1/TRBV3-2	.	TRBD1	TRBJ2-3	TGTGCCAGCAGCCAAGATTGGGACAGTAGCACAGATACGCAGTATTTT	CASSQDWDSSTDTQYF
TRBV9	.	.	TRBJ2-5	TGTGCCAGCAGCGTTAGCGGACAAGAGACCCAGTACTTC	CASSVSGQETQYF
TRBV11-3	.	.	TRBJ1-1	TGTGCCAGCAGCTTAGGCAGGAACACTGAAGCTTTCTTT	CASSLGRNTEAFF
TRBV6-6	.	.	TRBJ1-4	TGTGCCAGCAGTTACTCGGGGGGGGAGGTCGAAAAACTGTTTTTT	CASSYSGGEVEKLFF
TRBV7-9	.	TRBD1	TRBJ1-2	TGTGCCAGCAGCCGAGGACAGGGAAGTCATGGCTACACCTTC	CASSRGQGSHGYTF
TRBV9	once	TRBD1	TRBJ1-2	TGTGCCAGCAGCCCAGGGGGTGCAGAAGCTAACTATGGCTACACCTTC	CASSPGGAEANYGYTF
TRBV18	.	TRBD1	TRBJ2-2	TGTGCCAGCTCACCACCGAACAGGGGGTCCCACACCGGGGAGCTGTTTTTT	CASSPPNRGSHTGELFF
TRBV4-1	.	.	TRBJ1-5	TGCGCCAGCAGCCAAGATTGGGGCGACGGCAATCAGCCCCAGCATTTT	CASSQDWGDGNQPQHF
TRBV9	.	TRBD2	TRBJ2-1	TGTGCCAGCAGCGGCCCCGGGGCTAGCGGGAGAACGTACAATGAGCAGTTCTTC	CASSGPGASGRTYNEQFF
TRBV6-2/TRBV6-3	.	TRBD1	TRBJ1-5	TGTGCCAGCAGCCCCGGGACAGGGGGCTATCAGCCCCAGCATTTT	CASSPGTGGYQPQHF
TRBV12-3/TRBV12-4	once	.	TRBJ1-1	TGTGCCAGCAGTTTCTCAGGGTCGAATGAAGCTTTCTTT	CASSFSGSNEAFF
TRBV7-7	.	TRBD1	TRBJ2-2	TGTGCTAGCAGCTTAGCTCCCGGGACAGGGGGAACCGGGGAGCTGTTTTTT	CASSLAPGTGGTGELFF
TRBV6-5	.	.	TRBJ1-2	TGTGCCAGCAGCTGGGGACGGACTAAATATGGCTACACCTTC	CASSWGRTKYGYTF
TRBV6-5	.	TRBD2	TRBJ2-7	TGTGCCAGCAGTACTAGCGGGGGTTTCTCCTACGAGCAGTACTTC	CASSTSGGFSYEQYF
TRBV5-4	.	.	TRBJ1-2	TGTGCCAGCAGCTTGCATAACAGGGAATACGGCTACACCTTC	CASSLHNREYGYTF
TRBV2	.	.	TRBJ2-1	TGTGCCAGCAAGGAACGGGGGGCATACACCCACAATGAGCAGTTCTTC	CASKERGAYTHNEQFF
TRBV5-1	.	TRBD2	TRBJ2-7	TGCGCCAGCAGCTTGGTGGCTAGCGGGAGAAAGGGGGGAAACGGCGAGCAGTACTTC	CASSLVASGRKGGNGEQYF
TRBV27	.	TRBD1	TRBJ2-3	TGTGCCAGCAGTTCCAAACAGGGGTGGGGAACCACAGATACGCAGTATTTT	CASSSKQGWGTTDTQYF
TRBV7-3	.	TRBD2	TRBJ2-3	TGTGCCAGCAGCTTAACACTAGCGGGAGGTAAAGATACGCAGTATTTT	CASSLTLAGGKDTQYF
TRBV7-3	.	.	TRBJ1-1	TGTGCCAGCAGCTTAAGTAGGGGGATGAACACTGAAGCTTTCTTT	CASSLSRGMNTEAFF
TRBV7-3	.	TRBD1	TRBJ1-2	TGTGCCAGCAGCCCCTCATCGACAGGGGCCGCTGGCTACACCTTC	CASSPSSTGAAGYTF
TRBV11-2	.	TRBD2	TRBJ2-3	TGTGCCAGCAGCGGGGCCAATCTAGCGGGGGGCTGGACAGATACGCAGTATTTT	CASSGANLAGGWTDTQYF
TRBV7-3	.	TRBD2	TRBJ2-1	TGTGCCAGCAGCCCCCAGGGACTAGCGGGGGCCAATGAGCAGTTCTTC	CASSPQGLAGANEQFF
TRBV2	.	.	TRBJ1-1	TGTGCCAGCAGTGTGCTTCGGGTTGGGACTGAAGCTTTCTTT	CASSVLRVGTEAFF
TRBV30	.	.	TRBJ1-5	TGTGCCTGCGACCACTGGGGGGTTTATCGGGGCAATCAGCCCCAGCATTTT	CACDHWGVYRGNQPQHF
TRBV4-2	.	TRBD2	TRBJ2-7	TGTGCCAGCAGCCAAGTACCGGGACTAGCTAAGAGCGAGCAGTACTTC	CASSQVPGLAKSEQYF
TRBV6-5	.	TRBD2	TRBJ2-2	TGTGCCAGCAGTTATCGCCTAGCGGGGGCCACCGGGGAGCTGTTTTTT	CASSYRLAGATGELFF
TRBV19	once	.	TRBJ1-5	TGTGCCAGTAGTATTTCAGACAGACTCTCTAGCAATCAGCCCCAGCATTTT	CASSISDRLSSNQPQHF
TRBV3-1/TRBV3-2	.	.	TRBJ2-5	TGTGCCAGCAGCCAAGATTTGAATCAGGCGACCCAAGAGACCCAGTACTTC	CASSQDLNQATQETQYF
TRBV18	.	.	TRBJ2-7	TGTGCCAGCTCACCGAACAACTACGAGCAGTACTTC	CASSPNNYEQYF
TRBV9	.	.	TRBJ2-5	TGTGCCAGCAGCGTAGGGCTTAGACTTCAAGAGGCCCAGTACTTC	CASSVGLRLQEAQYF